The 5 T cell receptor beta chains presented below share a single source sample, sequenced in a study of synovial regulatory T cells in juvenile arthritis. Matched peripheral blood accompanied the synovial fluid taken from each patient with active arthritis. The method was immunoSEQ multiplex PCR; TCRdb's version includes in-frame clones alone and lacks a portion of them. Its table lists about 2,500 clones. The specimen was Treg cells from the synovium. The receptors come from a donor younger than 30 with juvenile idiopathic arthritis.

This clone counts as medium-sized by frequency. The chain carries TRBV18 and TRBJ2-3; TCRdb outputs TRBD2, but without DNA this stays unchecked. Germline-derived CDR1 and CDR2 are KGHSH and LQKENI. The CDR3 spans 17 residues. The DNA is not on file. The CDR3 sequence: CASSPQTNSGIEDTQYF.

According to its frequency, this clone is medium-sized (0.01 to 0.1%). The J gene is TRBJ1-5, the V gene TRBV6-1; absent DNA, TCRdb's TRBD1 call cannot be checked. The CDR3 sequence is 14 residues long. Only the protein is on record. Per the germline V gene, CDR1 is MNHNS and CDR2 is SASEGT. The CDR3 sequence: CATWDRLSNQPQHF.

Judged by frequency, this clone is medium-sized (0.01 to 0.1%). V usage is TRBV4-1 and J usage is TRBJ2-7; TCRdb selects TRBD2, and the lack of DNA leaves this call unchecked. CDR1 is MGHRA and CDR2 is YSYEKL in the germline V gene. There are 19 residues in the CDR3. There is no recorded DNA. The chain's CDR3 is CASSLVWATGGPQGYEQYF.

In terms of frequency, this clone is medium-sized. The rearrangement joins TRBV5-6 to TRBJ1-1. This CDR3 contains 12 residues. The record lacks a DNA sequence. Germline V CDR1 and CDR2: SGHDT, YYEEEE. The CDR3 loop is CASSILNTEAFF.

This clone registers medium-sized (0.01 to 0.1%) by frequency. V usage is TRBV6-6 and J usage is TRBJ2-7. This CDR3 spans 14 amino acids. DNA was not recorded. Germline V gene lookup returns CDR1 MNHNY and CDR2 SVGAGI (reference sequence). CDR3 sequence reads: CASGPRRDSYEQYF.